These T cell receptor beta chains were read from a single sample in a study of sequential checkpoint blockade in melanoma. Here immunoSEQ multiplex PCR was the method, and the copy in TCRdb shows in-frame clones only, minus some. Of thousands of clones listed, roughly 20% are singletons. The material was tumor tissue (inferred from file names), obtained from a patient given nivolumab and ipilimumab in sequence. The origin of the receptors is a human donor with melanoma. Both conserved end residues are part of each CDR3. Fields, in order: CDR3 length, V gene, J gene, clone size, D gene, CDR3 protein, CDR3 DNA. The D gene is left open where the match is weak. Expanded clones are given a class, and other clones once, few, many or no size at all.

>13|TRBV18|TRBJ1-1|few|NA
CASSPNRVAEAFF
TGTGCCAGCTCACCTAACAGGGTTGCTGAAGCTTTCTTT
>14|TRBV18|TRBJ2-7|NA|NA
CASSPSGQSYEQYF
TGTGCCAGCTCACCATCGGGGCAGTCCTACGAGCAGTACTTC
>14|TRBV6-8|TRBJ2-3|few|NA
CASSYSMGRDTQYF
TGTGCCAGCAGTTACTCGATGGGTCGAGATACGCAGTATTTT
>14|TRBV12-5|TRBJ2-3|few|NA
CASGLGQLSDTQYF
TGTGCTAGTGGTTTGGGCCAACTTTCAGATACGCAGTATTTT
>14|TRBV11-3|TRBJ2-2|few|NA
CASSLPVNTGELFF
TGTGCCAGCAGCTTGCCGGTGAACACCGGGGAGCTGTTTTTT
>13|TRBV4-1|TRBJ2-3|NA|NA
CASSQERRGLEYF
TGCGCCAGCAGCCAAGAGCGGCGGGGACTGGAGTATTTT
>15|TRBV11-3|TRBJ1-1|many|NA
CASSQPQGMNTEAFF
TGTGCCAGCAGCCAACCACAGGGAATGAACACTGAAGCTTTCTTT
>12|TRBV19|TRBJ1-2|NA|NA
CASRDSSYGYTF
TGTGCCAGTAGGGACAGCAGCTATGGCTACACCTTC
>17|TRBV9|TRBJ1-4|few|NA
CASSEWDLGGPNEKLFF
TGTGCCAGCAGTGAATGGGATCTAGGGGGTCCTAATGAAAAACTGTTTTTT
>17|TRBV11-3|TRBJ2-3|NA|TRBD2
CASSLSFRGLAGDTQYF
TGTGCCAGCAGCTTATCTTTTCGTGGACTAGCGGGAGATACGCAGTATTTT
>16|TRBV23-1|TRBJ2-1|few|NA
CASSQDRAGGANEQFF
TGCGCCAGCAGCCAAGATCGAGCAGGTGGGGCCAATGAGCAGTTCTTC
>14|TRBV9|TRBJ2-5|few|TRBD2
CASSEAGVRETQYF
TGTGCCAGCAGTGAAGCGGGGGTCCGTGAGACCCAGTACTTC
>15|TRBV10-3|TRBJ1-5|few|NA
CAISEFRGGNQPQHF
TGTGCCATCAGTGAGTTCAGGGGCGGCAATCAGCCCCAGCATTTT
>14|TRBV7-7|TRBJ2-2|NA|NA
CASSPGATTGELFF
TGTGCCAGCAGCCCCGGGGCAACAACCGGGGAGCTGTTTTTT
>16|TRBV11-3|TRBJ2-1|medium-sized|TRBD2
CASSDVSGGAWNEQFF
TGTGCCAGCAGCGACGTTAGCGGGGGGGCGTGGAATGAGCAGTTCTTC
>14|TRBV18|TRBJ2-7|NA|NA
CASSPPGTAYEQYF
TGTGCCAGCTCACCCCCCGGGACGGCCTACGAGCAGTACTTC
>15|TRBV4-1|TRBJ2-7|few|NA
CASSQESGGNYEQYF
TGCGCCAGCAGCCAGGAGTCAGGAGGGAACTACGAGCAGTACTTC
>13|TRBV29-1|TRBJ1-2|large|NA
CSVTQGSDYGYTF
TGCAGCGTTACACAGGGTTCGGACTATGGCTACACCTTC
>15|TRBV11-3|TRBJ1-1|medium-sized|NA
CASSTRGWGNTEAFF
TGTGCCAGCAGCACCCGGGGTTGGGGGAACACTGAAGCTTTCTTT
>14|TRBV19|TRBJ2-2|NA|NA
CASTSGTNTGELFF
TGTGCCAGTACCTCCGGGACGAACACCGGGGAGCTGTTTTTT
>14|TRBV11-3|TRBJ2-7|medium-sized|TRBD2
CASSFTGGGYEQYF
TGTGCCAGCAGCTTCACGGGGGGAGGCTACGAGCAGTACTTC
>14|TRBV6-8|TRBJ2-3|few|NA
CASSDRFGTDTQYF
TGTGCCAGCAGTGACAGGTTCGGAACAGATACGCAGTATTTT
>14|TRBV1|TRBJ1-2|NA|NA
CASSHSPLADGYTF
TGCGCCAGCAGCCACAGTCCCTTGGCGGATGGCTACACCTTC
>15|TRBV11-3|TRBJ2-2|few|TRBD2
CASSFIGLVGGELFF
TGTGCCAGCAGCTTTATAGGACTAGTGGGCGGGGAGCTGTTTTTT
>16|TRBV11-3|TRBJ1-1|many|TRBD1
CASSLESGRGYTEAFF
TGTGCCAGCAGCTTAGAGTCCGGCAGGGGGTACACTGAAGCTTTCTTT
>17|TRBV19|TRBJ1-1|NA|NA
CASSITFFRRDRTEAFF
TGTGCCAGTAGTATAACGTTCTTTCGCAGGGATCGCACTGAAGCTTTCTTT
>14|TRBV9|TRBJ1-1|many|TRBD1
CASSDGQGLTEAFF
TGTGCCAGCAGCGACGGACAGGGGCTCACTGAAGCTTTCTTT
>15|TRBV11-3|TRBJ2-2|NA|TRBD1
CASSLQGANTGELFF
TGTGCCAGCAGCTTACAGGGGGCGAACACCGGGGAGCTGTTTTTT
>15|TRBV6-8|TRBJ2-7|medium-sized|NA
CASSGGATPSYEQYF
TGTGCCAGCAGTGGGGGAGCGACACCATCCTACGAGCAGTACTTC
>16|TRBV9|TRBJ1-1|many|NA
CASSVTQAPMNTEAFF
TGTGCCAGCAGCGTGACCCAGGCACCGATGAACACTGAAGCTTTCTTT
>19|TRBV11-3|TRBJ2-5|many|TRBD2
CASSLVSLLAGALQETQYF
TGTGCCAGCAGCTTAGTTTCCCTACTAGCGGGGGCACTCCAAGAGACCCAGTACTTC
>12|TRBV4-1|TRBJ2-7|NA|NA
CASSQEASRQYF
TGCGCCAGCAGCCAAGAGGCAAGCCGGCAGTACTTC
>16|TRBV28|TRBJ1-4|NA|NA
CASSRFPGGRDEKLFF
TGTGCCAGCAGTAGATTTCCGGGAGGAAGAGATGAAAAACTGTTTTTT
>14|TRBV11-3|TRBJ1-2|medium-sized|NA
CASSSTGSADGYTF
TGTGCCAGCAGCTCAACAGGGTCGGCTGATGGCTACACCTTC
>15|TRBV7-7|TRBJ1-4|NA|TRBD1
CASSSRTGGNEKLFF
TGTGCCAGCAGCTCGAGGACAGGCGGGAATGAAAAACTGTTTTTT
>15|TRBV11-3|TRBJ1-5|NA|NA
CASRKTESHDQPQHF
TGTGCCAGCAGGAAGACTGAGTCCCACGATCAGCCCCAGCATTTT
>16|TRBV9|TRBJ1-3|many|NA
CASSVEGLYSGNTIYF
TGTGCCAGCAGCGTAGAGGGACTGTACTCTGGAAACACCATATATTTT
>15|TRBV11-3|TRBJ1-2|NA|NA
CASSPLDSQESGYTF
TGTGCCAGCAGTCCACTCGACAGCCAAGAAAGTGGCTACACCTTC
>14|TRBV6-8|TRBJ2-1|many|TRBD1
CASSWTGSYNEQFF
TGTGCCAGCAGTTGGACAGGGTCCTACAATGAGCAGTTCTTC
>16|TRBV11-3|TRBJ2-1|few|TRBD2
CASSFDERGGRDEQFF
TGTGCCAGCAGCTTTGACGAGCGGGGGGGCAGGGATGAGCAGTTCTTC
>14|TRBV11-3|TRBJ1-6|NA|TRBD1
CASSAGQDNSPLHF
TGTGCCAGCAGCGCAGGACAGGATAATTCACCCCTCCACTTT
>14|TRBV11-3|TRBJ2-5|many|NA
CASSPVQGVGTQYF
TGTGCCAGCAGCCCGGTACAGGGTGTGGGGACCCAGTACTTC
>14|TRBV5-1|TRBJ2-7|NA|NA
CASSPRQVGYEQYF
TGCGCCAGCAGCCCCCGACAGGTGGGATACGAGCAGTACTTC
>17|TRBV4-1|TRBJ2-2|many|NA
CASSRHAGRGRVGELFF
TGCGCCAGCAGCCGACACGCGGGGAGAGGGCGGGTCGGGGAGCTGTTTTTT